Following are 14 T cell receptor beta chains from one sample sequenced in a study of T cell responses to AZD1222 COVID-19 vaccine. Clones were read by immunoSEQ multiplex PCR, and TCRdb kept only the in-frame ones, dropping some. Here the sample spans approximately 100,000 clones, roughly 86% being singletons. The sample here was peripheral blood, taken on day 0 of AZD1222 vaccination. The receptors were gathered from an adult in good health.

This rearrangement joins TRBV27 to TRBJ1-6, with 8 positions matching TRBD1. This CDR3 comprises 18 residues. The V segment lost 4 bases and the J segment 8 bases; nucleotides outside the gene matches: 16. The germline gives CDR1 MNHEY, CDR2 SMNVEV (reference sequence). CDR3 nucleotide sequence: TGTGCCAGCAGTTCCCCGGGACAGGTCGGTCTGGGGGATTCACCCCTCCACTTT. Translation gives CASSSPGQVGLGDSPLHF.

The chain couples TRBV27 to TRBJ2-3; TRBD1 or TRBD2 may be the D gene (5 bases each). Germline assignment: CDR1 MNHEY and CDR2 SMNVEV (reference sequence). The CDR3 consists of 14 residues. Trimming stripped 3 bases from V and 1 base from J, with 8 bases between. CDR3 nucleotides: TGTGCCAGCAGTTTTGGGACCCGCACAGATACGCAGTATTTT. Its translation is CASSFGTRTDTQYF.

This clone appeared a single time. The V gene is TRBV27, the J gene TRBJ2-3, with 11 bases identical to TRBD2. CDR1 is MNHEY, CDR2 SMNVEV, per germline (reference sequence). This CDR3 has 17 residues. The J segment lost 6 bases and the V segment lost 5 bases, leaving 13 bases of the junction unmatched. For the CDR3, the DNA is TGTGCCAGCAGTCCCCCGGGACTAGCGGAAAGGGCGGATACGCAGTATTTT. Its protein product is CASSPPGLAERADTQYF.

The J gene is TRBJ1-2, the V gene TRBV7-3; D call uncertain. Trimming pared 1 base from V and 4 bases from J, leaving 10 bases between. Germline V gene lookup returns CDR1 SGHTA and CDR2 FQGTGA. The CDR3 runs 14 residues. Here the CDR3 DNA reads TGTGCCAGCAGCTTAATCGGGAAAAGCTATGGCTACACCTTC. Encoded protein: CASSLIGKSYGYTF.

This clone was recorded once. V is TRBV6-1 and J is TRBJ2-7; 8 nucleotides align to TRBD1. The CDR3 consists of 13 residues. Trimming at V came to 3 bases and at J to 6 bases, leaving 4 bases not matched to a gene. Germline loops: CDR1 MNHNS, CDR2 SASEGT. As DNA, the CDR3 is TGTGCCAGCAGTGAGGACAGGGTCTCCGAGCAGTACTTC. It codes for CASSEDRVSEQYF.

This clone appeared many times. V usage is TRBV6-5 and J usage is TRBJ1-6, with D possibly TRBD1 on 5 matching bases. V lost 4 bases, J lost 7 bases, and 8 bases lay in between. CDR3 length: 13 residues. CDR1 is MNHEY and CDR2 is SVGAGI in the germline V gene. The CDR3 sequence is CASSWGGNSPLHF. The DNA of the CDR3 is TGTGCCAGCAGTTGGGGCGGGAATTCACCCCTCCACTTT.

The CDR3 DNA reads as TGTGCCAGCAGCTTGGAAGGAAGAAACACCATATATTTT. The encoded protein is CASSLEGRNTIYF. The chain employs TRBV5-4 and TRBJ1-3; no firm D call. V gave up 0 bases and J gave up 5 bases, with 6 bases separating them. The V gene's germline CDR1 is SGHNT and CDR2 YYREEE (reference sequence). CDR3 length: 13 residues.

This clone was counted a single time. The chain carries TRBV19 and TRBJ2-7; 9 positions agree with TRBD1. Germline loops: CDR1 LNHDA, CDR2 SQIVND (reference sequence). This CDR3 is 16 amino acids long. The J segment lost 5 bases and the V segment lost 2 bases, leaving 10 bases of the junction unmatched. The CDR3 loop reads CASSIMVGTGLDEQYF. Written as DNA, the CDR3 is TGTGCCAGTAGTATAATGGTCGGGACAGGGTTGGACGAGCAGTACTTC.

This clone was seen once. The chain employs TRBV19 and TRBJ1-1, with a tentative D call TRBD1 (6 bases). Germline V lookup: CDR1 LNHDA, CDR2 SQIVND (reference sequence). This CDR3 has 16 amino acids. Trimming left V 1 base short and J 2 bases short, with 14 bases between. Here the CDR3 DNA reads TGTGCCAGTAGTATAGGTACAGGGCATGGTAACACTGAAGCTTTCTTT. Translating gives CASSIGTGHGNTEAFF.

The V gene is TRBV19, the J gene TRBJ1-4, with TRBD1 matching 9 bases. CDR1 is LNHDA, CDR2 SQIVND, per germline (reference sequence). The CDR3 totals 15 residues. V trimming: 2 bases; J trimming: 4 bases; junction bases outside the gene matches: 2. Here the CDR3 DNA reads TGTGCCAGTAGTATAAGGACAGGGGTTAATGAAAAACTGTTTTTT. This sequence encodes CASSIRTGVNEKLFF. Full variable domain (missing parts from reference TRBV19 and TRBJ1-4): DGGITQSPKYLFRKEGQNVTLSCEQNLNHDAMYWYRQDPGQGLRLIYYSQIVNDFQKGDIAEGYSVSREKKESFPLTVTSAQKNPTAFYLCASSIRTGVNEKLFFGSGTQLSVL.

The chain combines TRBV7-2 with TRBJ2-5; TRBD1 is a possible D gene (5 bases). The CDR3 extends over 14 amino acids. The V end was cut by 2 bases, the J end by 1 base, with 8 bases between. Germline lookup yields CDR1 SGHTA and CDR2 FQGNSA. The DNA of the CDR3 is TGTGCCAGCAGCTTACTCAGGGCCCAAGAGACCCAGTACTTC. This sequence encodes CASSLLRAQETQYF.

The chain joins TRBV2 to TRBJ2-1; 7 nucleotides line up with TRBD2. In germline, CDR1 is SNHLY, CDR2 FYNNEI. The CDR3 contains 16 residues. The trim removed 7 bases at V and 2 bases at J, leaving 11 bases unmatched. The CDR3 here is CASTPGGSGPYNEQFF. DNA for the CDR3: TGTGCCAGCACCCCCGGGGGGAGCGGGCCCTACAATGAGCAGTTCTTC.

This rearrangement joins TRBV2 to TRBJ2-3, with D possibly TRBD2 on 6 matching bases. The CDR3 runs 14 residues. The germline gives CDR1 SNHLY, CDR2 FYNNEI. Trimming shortened V by 7 bases and J by 0 bases, and 11 bases separated the two germline ends. For the CDR3, the DNA is TGTGCCAGCATTTTCGGGGGTAGCACAGATACGCAGTATTTT. It yields the protein CASIFGGSTDTQYF. The variable domain in full, completed from reference TRBV2 and TRBJ2-3, reads EPEVTQTPSHQVTQMGQEVILRCVPISNHLYFYWYRQILGQKVEFLVSFYNNEISEKSEIFDDQFSVERPDGSNFTLKIRSTKLEDSAMYFCASIFGGSTDTQYFGPGTRLTVL.

CDR3 protein: CATSDGLANYNEQFF. The DNA of the CDR3 is TGTGCCACCAGCGACGGACTAGCGAACTACAATGAGCAGTTCTTC. This rearrangement joins TRBV15 to TRBJ2-1, with 9 bases that match TRBD2. From germline, CDR1 is LNHNV and CDR2 YYDKDF (reference sequence). V shed 5 bases and J 3 bases; nucleotides not matched to a gene: 5. CDR3 size: 15 residues.